The rows below give T cell receptor beta chains drawn from one sample of a study of T cell repertoires in cytomegalovirus infection. Their antigens are not known. TCRdb itself ran the reads through MiXCR, one entry per CDR3 protein. The data show approximately 910,000 distinct CDR3 sequences, more than 25% seen once. The material sequenced was cultured CD8+ T cells from PBMCs, taken from culture after CMV antigen stimulation. The receptors shown here come from a human donor in good health (CMV status not recorded). Some clones in this sample may be carry-over from other donors' samples. CDR3s include the opening cysteine and the closing phenylalanine or tryptophan. Each record gives: J gene, CDR3 length, V gene, clone size, CDR3 protein. A clone size is listed for some rows: how often the clone was seen (once, few, many), or a class if it is expanded.

j_gene: TRBJ1-1; len: 15; v_gene: TRBV6-5; abundance: -; CDR3aa: CASSYLTGRGTEAFF
j_gene: TRBJ2-1; len: 16; v_gene: TRBV24-1; abundance: few; CDR3aa: CATAPGKQAKYNEQFF
j_gene: TRBJ1-2; len: 16; v_gene: TRBV7-2; abundance: few; CDR3aa: CASSLGPITGVGGYTF
j_gene: TRBJ1-1; len: 13; v_gene: TRBV12-5; abundance: -; CDR3aa: CASALSGNTEAFF
j_gene: TRBJ1-1; len: 13; v_gene: TRBV6-2/TRBV6-3; abundance: -; CDR3aa: CASSIFWGLDAFF
j_gene: TRBJ2-1; len: 14; v_gene: TRBV2; abundance: few; CDR3aa: CASRLQGRYNEQFF
j_gene: TRBJ1-5; len: 14; v_gene: TRBV2; abundance: many; CDR3aa: CASRPDRGNQPQHF
j_gene: TRBJ1-5; len: 16; v_gene: TRBV25-1; abundance: -; CDR3aa: CASSPRRDRGDQPQHF
j_gene: TRBJ1-6; len: 15; v_gene: TRBV4-1; abundance: -; CDR3aa: CASSLARTGEPPLHF
j_gene: TRBJ1-4; len: 15; v_gene: TRBV7-6; abundance: -; CDR3aa: CASSLGTGSNEKLFF
j_gene: TRBJ1-2; len: 14; v_gene: TRBV9; abundance: -; CDR3aa: CASSVGASNYGYTF
j_gene: TRBJ2-7; len: 13; v_gene: TRBV27; abundance: many; CDR3aa: CASSLAGPYEQYF
j_gene: TRBJ2-3; len: 16; v_gene: TRBV7-2; abundance: -; CDR3aa: CASSLYSGGVGDTQYF
j_gene: TRBJ1-5; len: 13; v_gene: TRBV4-1; abundance: -; CDR3aa: CASSQALNQPQHF
j_gene: TRBJ1-1; len: 14; v_gene: TRBV6-5; abundance: few; CDR3aa: CASSLNIKNTEAFF
j_gene: TRBJ2-2; len: 14; v_gene: TRBV20-1; abundance: -; CDR3aa: CSARDRGGVGELFF